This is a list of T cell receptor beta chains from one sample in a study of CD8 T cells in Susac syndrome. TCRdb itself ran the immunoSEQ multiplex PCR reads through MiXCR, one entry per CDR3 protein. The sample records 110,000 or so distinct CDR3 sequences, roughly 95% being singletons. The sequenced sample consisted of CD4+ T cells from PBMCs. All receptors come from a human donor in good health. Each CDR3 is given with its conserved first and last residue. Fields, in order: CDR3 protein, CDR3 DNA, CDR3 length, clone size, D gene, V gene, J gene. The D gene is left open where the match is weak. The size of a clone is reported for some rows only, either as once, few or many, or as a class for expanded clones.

CASSLASAGATNNEQFF	TGTGCCAGCAGCTTAGCCAGCGCCGGGGCTACCAACAATGAGCAGTTCTTC	17	-	-	TRBV7-9	TRBJ2-1
CSARERGRGEQYF	TGCAGTGCTAGGGAGCGGGGGCGCGGCGAGCAGTACTTC	13	-	TRBD2	TRBV20-1	TRBJ2-7
CASATGGETQYF	TGTGCCTCTGCGACAGGGGGAGAGACCCAGTACTTC	12	-	TRBD1	TRBV30	TRBJ2-5
CSARRLAGGYEQYF	TGCAGTGCACGTCGACTAGCGGGAGGTTACGAGCAGTACTTC	14	-	TRBD2	TRBV20-1	TRBJ2-7
CASSYDGLNEQFF	TGTGCCAGCAGTTACGACGGTCTAAATGAGCAGTTCTTC	13	-	-	TRBV6-5	TRBJ2-1
CASSPSGNYEQYF	TGCGCCAGCAGCCCGAGTGGGAACTACGAGCAGTACTTC	13	-	-	TRBV5-1	TRBJ2-7
CASSPPLRDASYNEQFF	TGTGCCAGCAGCCCCCCTCTCAGGGATGCCTCCTACAATGAGCAGTTCTTC	17	once	-	TRBV7-9	TRBJ2-1
CASRPGGPRSGANVLTF	TGTGCCAGCAGACCAGGGGGGCCTCGGTCAGGGGCCAACGTCCTGACTTTC	17	-	-	TRBV9	TRBJ2-6
CASSQCLGTGACEQYF	TGTGCCAGCAGCCAATGTCTCGGGACAGGGGCGTGTGAGCAGTACTTC	16	-	TRBD1	TRBV3-1	TRBJ2-7
CASSYRDSQPTGELFF	TGTGCCAGCAGCTACCGGGACAGTCAACCCACCGGGGAGCTGTTTTTT	16	-	TRBD1	TRBV7-8	TRBJ2-2
CATSPGGLVWVEETQYF	TGTGCCACCAGCCCTGGGGGGCTCGTGTGGGTGGAGGAGACCCAGTACTTC	17	-	-	TRBV15	TRBJ2-5
CASSSPPGHSTEAFF	TGCGCCAGCAGCTCACCCCCGGGACATAGCACTGAAGCTTTCTTT	15	-	-	TRBV5-1	TRBJ1-1
CASSQGVDTQYF	TGCGCCAGCAGCCAGGGTGTAGATACGCAGTATTTT	12	-	-	TRBV5-1	TRBJ2-3
CASSLGTGPWSEQYF	TGTGCCAGCAGCTTAGGGACAGGGCCTTGGAGCGAGCAGTACTTC	15	-	TRBD1	TRBV7-2	TRBJ2-7
CASRAVSGELFF	TGTGCCAGCAGGGCGGTCTCCGGGGAGCTGTTTTTT	12	-	-	TRBV11-3	TRBJ2-2
CASSQDPRTVYGYTF	TGTGCCAGCAGCCAAGATCCCAGGACGGTCTATGGCTACACCTTC	15	-	-	TRBV4-2	TRBJ1-2
CAGGRGDNQPQHF	TGTGCCGGTGGCCGGGGTGACAATCAGCCCCAGCATTTT	13	-	-	TRBV30	TRBJ1-5
CASSPDRNNYGYTF	TGTGCCAGCAGTCCGGACAGGAATAACTATGGCTACACCTTC	14	-	TRBD1	TRBV2	TRBJ1-2
CASSLALQATQETQYF	TGTGCCAGCAGCTTAGCGCTACAGGCCACCCAAGAGACCCAGTACTTC	16	-	-	TRBV7-9	TRBJ2-5
CASSPGQGTGEQYF	TGTGCCAGCAGCCCGGGACAGGGAACGGGCGAGCAGTACTTC	14	-	TRBD1	TRBV3-1	TRBJ2-7
CASSRGGRGEQYF	TGTGCCTCCTCCAGGGGAGGAAGGGGCGAGCAGTACTTC	13	-	-	TRBV24-1	TRBJ2-7
CSGSGGGTDTQYF	TGCAGCGGTAGCGGAGGGGGCACAGATACGCAGTATTTT	13	-	-	TRBV29-1	TRBJ2-3
CASSQDRGVSGYGYTF	TGCGCCAGCAGCCAAGATCGGGGGGTTTCCGGCTATGGCTACACCTTC	16	-	-	TRBV4-1	TRBJ1-2
CASSLAGGRGYNEQFF	TGCGCCAGCAGCTTGGCGGGGGGCCGAGGATACAATGAGCAGTTCTTC	16	-	-	TRBV5-1	TRBJ2-1
CSAPRGAQETQYF	TGCAGCGCCCCCCGGGGGGCCCAAGAGACCCAGTACTTC	13	-	-	TRBV29-1	TRBJ2-5
CASSLTTGVEQFF	TGTGCCAGCAGCTTGACCACGGGAGTTGAGCAGTTCTTC	13	-	-	TRBV5-6	TRBJ2-1
CAWSMGAKETQYF	TGTGCCTGGAGTATGGGAGCGAAAGAGACCCAGTACTTC	13	-	-	TRBV30	TRBJ2-5
CASSFRDSIETQYF	TGTGCCAGCAGTTTCCGGGACAGTATCGAGACCCAGTACTTC	14	-	TRBD1	TRBV25-1	TRBJ2-5
CASSFVPGLEMVEQFF	TGTGCCAGCAGCTTCGTACCGGGACTAGAAATGGTTGAGCAGTTCTTC	16	-	TRBD2	TRBV7-9	TRBJ2-1
CASGSDQGTQYF	TGTGCTAGTGGTTCAGATCAAGGGACCCAGTACTTC	12	-	-	TRBV12-5	TRBJ2-5
CASSQLLRRREGGYEQFF	TGCGCCAGCAGCCAACTCCTTCGACGGCGGGAGGGTGGCTATGAGCAGTTCTTC	18	-	TRBD2	TRBV4-1	TRBJ2-1
CSVERGRTDTQYF	TGCAGCGTTGAAAGGGGACGCACAGATACGCAGTATTTT	13	-	-	TRBV29-1	TRBJ2-3
CASSPRHSTDTQYF	TGTGCCAGCAGTCCGAGGCACAGCACAGATACGCAGTATTTT	14	-	-	TRBV27	TRBJ2-3
CASSSARGYTF	TGTGCCAGCAGTTCGGCCCGGGGCTACACCTTC	11	-	-	TRBV28	TRBJ1-2
CASSERGTPYGYTF	TGTGCCAGCAGTGAGAGAGGGACACCTTACGGCTACACCTTC	14	-	-	TRBV2	TRBJ1-2